Sequencing of this T cell receptor (beta chain) was carried out in a study of shared clonotypes between healthy human individuals. Findings of the study overall: Between a handful of donors, naive CD4 clonotypes were shared at a level of approximately 5%.

The CDR3 consists of 11 residues. CDR1 is LNHDA, CDR2 SQIVND, per germline (reference sequence). V lost 4 bases and J lost 6, with 3 bases in between. This clone was detected once. Its specificity is unknown. Each cell subset's genomic DNA was divided evenly among several immunoSEQ plates. Sequenced by immunoSEQ multiplex PCR; TCRdb stores in-frame clones only, minus some. The table has hundreds of thousands of clones, about 98% seen once. The naive CD8 fraction comprised CD45RO-negative cells positively selected for CCR7 and excluded terminally differentiated effector memory CD45RA+ cells. V is TRBV19 and J is TRBJ2-2; D gene uncertain. The clonotype originates from a man aged 30-40 years in good health. The sequenced sample consisted of naive CD8+ T cells sorted from blood. The CDR3 sequence: CASSKAGELFF. Here the CDR3 DNA reads TGTGCCAGTAGTAAAGCCGGGGAGCTGTTTTTT.